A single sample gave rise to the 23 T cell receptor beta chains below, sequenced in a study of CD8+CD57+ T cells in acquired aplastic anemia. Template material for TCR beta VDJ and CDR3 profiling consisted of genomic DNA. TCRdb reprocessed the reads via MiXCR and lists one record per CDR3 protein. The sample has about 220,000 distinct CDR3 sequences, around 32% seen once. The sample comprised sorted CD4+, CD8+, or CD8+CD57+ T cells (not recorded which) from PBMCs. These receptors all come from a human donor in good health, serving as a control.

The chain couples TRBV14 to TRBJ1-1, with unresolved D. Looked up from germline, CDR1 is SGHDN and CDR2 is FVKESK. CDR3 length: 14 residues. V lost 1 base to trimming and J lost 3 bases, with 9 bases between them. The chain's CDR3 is CASSQVTAYTEAFF. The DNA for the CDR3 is TGTGCCAGCAGCCAAGTTACCGCCTACACTGAAGCTTTCTTT. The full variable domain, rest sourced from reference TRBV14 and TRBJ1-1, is EAGVTQFPSHSVIEKGQTVTLRCDPISGHDNLYWYRRVMGKEIKFLLHFVKESKQDESGMPNNRFLAERTGGTYSTLKVQPAELEDSGVYFCASSQVTAYTEAFFGQGTRLTVV.

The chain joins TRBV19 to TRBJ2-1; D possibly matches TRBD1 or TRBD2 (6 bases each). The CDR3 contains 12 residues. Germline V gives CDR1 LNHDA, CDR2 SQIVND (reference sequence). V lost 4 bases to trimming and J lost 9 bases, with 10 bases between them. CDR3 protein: CASSRGGGEQFF. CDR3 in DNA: TGTGCCAGTAGTAGAGGGGGAGGTGAGCAGTTCTTC.

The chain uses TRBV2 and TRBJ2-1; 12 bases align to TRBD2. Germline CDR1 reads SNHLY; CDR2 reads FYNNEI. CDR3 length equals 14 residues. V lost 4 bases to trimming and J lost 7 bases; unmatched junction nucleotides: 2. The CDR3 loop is CASSGTSGRNEQFF. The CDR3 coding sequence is TGTGCCAGCAGTGGAACTAGCGGGAGGAATGAGCAGTTCTTC.

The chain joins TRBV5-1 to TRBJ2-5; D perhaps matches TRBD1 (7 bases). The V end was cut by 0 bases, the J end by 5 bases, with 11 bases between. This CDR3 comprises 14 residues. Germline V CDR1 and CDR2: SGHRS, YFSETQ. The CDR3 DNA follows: TGCGCCAGCAGCTTGGAGACAGGGAGGGAGACCCAGTACTTC. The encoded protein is CASSLETGRETQYF.

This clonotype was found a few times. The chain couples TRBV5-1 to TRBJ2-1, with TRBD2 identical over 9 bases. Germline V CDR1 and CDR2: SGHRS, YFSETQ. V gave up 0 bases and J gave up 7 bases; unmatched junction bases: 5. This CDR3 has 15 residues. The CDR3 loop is CASSLVVAGENEQFF. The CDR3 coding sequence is TGCGCCAGCAGCTTGGTAGTAGCGGGAGAGAATGAGCAGTTCTTC.

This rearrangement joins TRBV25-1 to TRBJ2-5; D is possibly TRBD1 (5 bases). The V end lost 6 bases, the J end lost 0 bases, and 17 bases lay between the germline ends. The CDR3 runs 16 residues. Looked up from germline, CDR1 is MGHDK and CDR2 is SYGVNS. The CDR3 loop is CASRDRGIGNQETQYF. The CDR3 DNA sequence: TGTGCCAGCAGAGATAGGGGTATAGGGAACCAAGAGACCCAGTACTTC.

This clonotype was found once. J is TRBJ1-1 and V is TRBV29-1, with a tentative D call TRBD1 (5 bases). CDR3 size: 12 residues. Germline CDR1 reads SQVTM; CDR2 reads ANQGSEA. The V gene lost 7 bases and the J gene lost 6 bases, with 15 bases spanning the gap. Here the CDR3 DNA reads TGCAGCGGGGGTGGGGGTTGGGCTGAAGCTTTCTTT. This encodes CSGGGGWAEAFF. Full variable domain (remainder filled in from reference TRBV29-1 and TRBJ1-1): SAVISQKPSRDICQRGTSLTIQCQVDSQVTMMFWYRQQPGQSLTLIATANQGSEATYESGFVIDKFPISRPNLTFSTLTVSNMSPEDSSIYLCSGGGGWAEAFFGQGTRLTVV.

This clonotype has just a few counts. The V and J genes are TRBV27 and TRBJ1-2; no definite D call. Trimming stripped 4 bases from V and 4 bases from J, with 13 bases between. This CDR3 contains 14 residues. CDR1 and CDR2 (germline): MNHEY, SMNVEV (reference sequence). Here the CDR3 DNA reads TGTGCCAGCAGTTCCCCGTTACACGGCTATGGCTACACCTTC. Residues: CASSSPLHGYGYTF.

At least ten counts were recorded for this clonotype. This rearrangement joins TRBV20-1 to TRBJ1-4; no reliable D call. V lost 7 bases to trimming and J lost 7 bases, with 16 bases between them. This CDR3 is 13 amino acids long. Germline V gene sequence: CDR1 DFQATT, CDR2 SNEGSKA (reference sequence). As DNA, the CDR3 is TGCAGTGTTCCGGTCCCGGCAGGTGAAAAACTGTTTTTT. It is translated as CSVPVPAGEKLFF.

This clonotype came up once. CDR3 sequence (DNA): TGTGCCAGCTCACCACTGGGAGGGGCAGAGACCCAGTACTTC. Protein: CASSPLGGAETQYF. V is TRBV18 and J is TRBJ2-5; 7 bases map to TRBD2. The germline V gene encodes CDR1 KGHSH and CDR2 LQKENI. The CDR3 loop spans 14 amino acids. The V segment lost 1 base and the J segment 4 bases; nucleotides outside the gene matches: 3.

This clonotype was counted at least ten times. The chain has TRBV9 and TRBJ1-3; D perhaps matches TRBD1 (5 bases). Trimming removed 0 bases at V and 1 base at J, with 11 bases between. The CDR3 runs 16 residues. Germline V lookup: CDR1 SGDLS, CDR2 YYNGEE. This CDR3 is CASSVDPPGSGNTIYF. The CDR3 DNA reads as TGTGCCAGCAGCGTAGATCCCCCAGGGTCTGGAAACACCATATATTTT.

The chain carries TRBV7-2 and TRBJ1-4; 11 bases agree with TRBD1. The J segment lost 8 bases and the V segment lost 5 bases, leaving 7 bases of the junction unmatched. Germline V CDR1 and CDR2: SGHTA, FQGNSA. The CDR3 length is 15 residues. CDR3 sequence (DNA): TGTGCCAGCAGCCCTTCCGGGACAGGGGGGGAAAAACTGTTTTTT. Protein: CASSPSGTGGEKLFF.

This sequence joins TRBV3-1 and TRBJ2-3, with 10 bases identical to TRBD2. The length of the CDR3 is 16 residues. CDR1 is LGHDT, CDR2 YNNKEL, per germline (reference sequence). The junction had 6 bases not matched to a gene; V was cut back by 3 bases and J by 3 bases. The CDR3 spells CASSQDLAGVTDTQYF. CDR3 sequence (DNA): TGTGCCAGCAGCCAGGACCTAGCGGGAGTTACAGATACGCAGTATTTT.

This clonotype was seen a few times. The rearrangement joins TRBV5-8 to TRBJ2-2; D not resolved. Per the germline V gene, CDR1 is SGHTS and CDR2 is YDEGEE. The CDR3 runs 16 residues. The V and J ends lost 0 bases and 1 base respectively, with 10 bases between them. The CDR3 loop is CASSLVTDWNTGELFF. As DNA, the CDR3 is TGTGCCAGCAGCTTGGTTACTGACTGGAACACCGGGGAGCTGTTTTTT. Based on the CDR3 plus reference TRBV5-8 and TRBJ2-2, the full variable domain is EAGVTQSPTHLIKTRGQQATLRCSPISGHTSVYWYQQALGLGLQFLLWYDEGEERNRGNFPPRFSGRQFPNYSSELNVNALELEDSALYLCASSLVTDWNTGELFFGEGSRLTVL.

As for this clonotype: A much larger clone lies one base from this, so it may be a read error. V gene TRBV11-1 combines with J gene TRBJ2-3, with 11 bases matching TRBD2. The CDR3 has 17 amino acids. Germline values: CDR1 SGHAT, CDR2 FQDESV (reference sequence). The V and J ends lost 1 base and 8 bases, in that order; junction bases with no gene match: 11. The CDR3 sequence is CASSLGFLAGGRGTQYF. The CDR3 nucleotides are TGTGCCAGCAGCTTAGGTTTCCTAGCGGGGGGTAGAGGTACGCAGTATTTT.

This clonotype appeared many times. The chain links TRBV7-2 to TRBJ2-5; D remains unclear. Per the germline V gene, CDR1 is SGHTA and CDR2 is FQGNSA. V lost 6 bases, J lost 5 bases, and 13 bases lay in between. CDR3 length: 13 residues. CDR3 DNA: TGTGCCAGCAGTAGTGTGGGTTTGGAGACCCAGTACTTC. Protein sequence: CASSSVGLETQYF.

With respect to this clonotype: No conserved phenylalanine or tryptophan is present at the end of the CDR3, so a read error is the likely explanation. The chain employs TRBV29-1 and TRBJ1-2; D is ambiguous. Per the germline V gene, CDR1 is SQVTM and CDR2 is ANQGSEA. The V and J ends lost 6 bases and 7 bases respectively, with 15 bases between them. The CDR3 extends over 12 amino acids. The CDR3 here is CSVGRAPCGYTL. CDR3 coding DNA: TGCAGCGTGGGCCGAGCTCCCTGTGGCTACACCCTC.

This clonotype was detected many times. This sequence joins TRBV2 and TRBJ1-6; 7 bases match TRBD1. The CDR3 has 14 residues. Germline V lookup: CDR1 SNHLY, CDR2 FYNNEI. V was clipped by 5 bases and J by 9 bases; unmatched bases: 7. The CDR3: CASSYNRGRSPLHF. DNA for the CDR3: TGTGCCAGCAGTTACAACAGGGGTCGTTCACCCCTCCACTTT.

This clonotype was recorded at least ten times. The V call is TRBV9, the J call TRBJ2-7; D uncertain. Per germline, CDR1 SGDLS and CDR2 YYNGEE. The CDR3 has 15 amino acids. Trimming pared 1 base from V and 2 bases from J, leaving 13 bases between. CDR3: CASSVSPEVTYEQYF. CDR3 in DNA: TGTGCCAGCAGCGTATCCCCTGAAGTAACCTACGAGCAGTACTTC.

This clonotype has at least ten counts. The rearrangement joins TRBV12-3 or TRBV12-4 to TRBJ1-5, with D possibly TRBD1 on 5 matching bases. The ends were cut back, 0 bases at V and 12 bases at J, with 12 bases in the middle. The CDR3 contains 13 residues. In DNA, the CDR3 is TGTGCCAGCAGTTTAGCTCAGACAGATAACCAGCATTTT. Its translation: CASSLAQTDNQHF.

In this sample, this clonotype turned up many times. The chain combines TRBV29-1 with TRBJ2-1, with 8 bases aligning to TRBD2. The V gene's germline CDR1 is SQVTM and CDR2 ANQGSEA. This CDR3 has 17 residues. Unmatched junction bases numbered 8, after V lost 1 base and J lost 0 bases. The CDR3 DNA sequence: TGCAGCGTTGAAGGCTGGGCGGGAGGTAGCTCCTACAATGAGCAGTTCTTC. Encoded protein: CSVEGWAGGSSYNEQFF.

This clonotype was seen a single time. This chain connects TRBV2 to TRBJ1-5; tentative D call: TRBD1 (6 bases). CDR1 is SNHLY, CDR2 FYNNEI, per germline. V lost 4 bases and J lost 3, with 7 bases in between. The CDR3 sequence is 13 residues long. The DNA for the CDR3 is TGTGCCAGCAGTGCGGGACACAATCAGCCCCAGCATTTT. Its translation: CASSAGHNQPQHF.

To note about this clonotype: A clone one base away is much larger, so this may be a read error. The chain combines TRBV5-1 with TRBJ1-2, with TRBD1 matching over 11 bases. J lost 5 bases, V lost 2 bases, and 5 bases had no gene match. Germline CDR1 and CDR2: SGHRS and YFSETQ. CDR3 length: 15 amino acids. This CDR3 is CASSFAGQGAYGYTF. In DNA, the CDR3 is TGCGCCAGCAGCTTCGCTGGACAGGGGGCGTATGGCTACACCTTC.